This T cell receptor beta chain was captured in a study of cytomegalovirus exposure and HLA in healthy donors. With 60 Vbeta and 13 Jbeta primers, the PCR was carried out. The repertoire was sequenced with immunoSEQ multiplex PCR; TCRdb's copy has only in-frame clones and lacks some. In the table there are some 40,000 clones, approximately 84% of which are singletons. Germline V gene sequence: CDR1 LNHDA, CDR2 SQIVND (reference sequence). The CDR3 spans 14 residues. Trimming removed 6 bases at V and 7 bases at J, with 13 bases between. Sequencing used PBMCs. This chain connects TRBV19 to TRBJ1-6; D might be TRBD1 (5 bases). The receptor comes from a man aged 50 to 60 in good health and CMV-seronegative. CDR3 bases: TGTGCCAGTAGGACTCAGGGTGAGAATTCACCCCTCCACTTT. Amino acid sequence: CASRTQGENSPLHF.